This T cell receptor (beta chain) was obtained from a study of T cells in Graves' hyperthyroidism and ophthalmopathy. This CDR3 has 16 residues. The germline V gene encodes CDR1 MDHEN and CDR2 SYDVKM. V shed 10 bases and J 4 bases; nucleotides not matched to a gene: 17. Regions amplified from RNA transcripts were the TCR beta CDR3 regions. The HTBI primer set drove a first-round RT-PCR of the TCR CDR3. TCRdb re-analysed the multiplex PCR reads in MiXCR, keeping a single row per CDR3 protein. In the table there are a few hundred thousand distinct CDR3 sequences, approximately 25% of which are singletons.

The receptor's source is a man in his forties or fifties with Graves' hyperthyroidism. The material sequenced was blood. J is TRBJ1-1 and V is TRBV28, with 8 bases matching TRBD1. CDR3 sequence: CATLVLGQGWGTEAFF. Written as DNA, the CDR3 is TGTGCCACCCTGGTTTTAGGACAGGGATGGGGCACTGAAGCTTTCTTT.